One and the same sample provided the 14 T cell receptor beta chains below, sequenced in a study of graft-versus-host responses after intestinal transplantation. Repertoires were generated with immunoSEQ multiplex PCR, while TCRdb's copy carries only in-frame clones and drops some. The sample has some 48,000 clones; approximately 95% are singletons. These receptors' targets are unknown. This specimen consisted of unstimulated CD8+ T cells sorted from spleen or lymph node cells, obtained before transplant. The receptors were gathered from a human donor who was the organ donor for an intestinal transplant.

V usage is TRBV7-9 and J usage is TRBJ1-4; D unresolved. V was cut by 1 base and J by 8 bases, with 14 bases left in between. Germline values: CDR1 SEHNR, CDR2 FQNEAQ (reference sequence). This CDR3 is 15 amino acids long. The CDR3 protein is CASSLVGNQEEKLFF. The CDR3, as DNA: TGTGCCAGCAGCTTAGTCGGGAATCAGGAGGAAAAACTGTTTTTT. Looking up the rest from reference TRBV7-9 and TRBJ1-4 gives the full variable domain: DTGVSQNPRHKITKRGQNVTFRCDPISEHNRLYWYRQTLGQGPEFLTYFQNEAQLEKSRLLSDRFSAERPKGSFSTLEIQRTEQGDSAMYLCASSLVGNQEEKLFFGSGTQLSVL.

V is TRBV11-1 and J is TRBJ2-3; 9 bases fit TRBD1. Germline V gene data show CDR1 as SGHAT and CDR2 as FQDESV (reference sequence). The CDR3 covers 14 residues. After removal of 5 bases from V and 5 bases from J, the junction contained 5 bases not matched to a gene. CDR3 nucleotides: TGTGCCAGCAGCCCCACAGGGGGCGAAGATACGCAGTATTTT. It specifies CASSPTGGEDTQYF.

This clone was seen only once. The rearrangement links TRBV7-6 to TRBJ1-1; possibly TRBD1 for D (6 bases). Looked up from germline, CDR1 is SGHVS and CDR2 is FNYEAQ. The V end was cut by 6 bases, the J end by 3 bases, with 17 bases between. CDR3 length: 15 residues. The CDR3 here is CASSYIQGWDTEAFF. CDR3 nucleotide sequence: TGTGCCAGCAGTTATATTCAGGGGTGGGACACTGAAGCTTTCTTT.

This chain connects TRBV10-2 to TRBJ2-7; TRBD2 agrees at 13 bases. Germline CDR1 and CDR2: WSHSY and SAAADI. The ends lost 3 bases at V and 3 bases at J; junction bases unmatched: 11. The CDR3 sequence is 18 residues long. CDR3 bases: TGCGCCAGCAGTGACCCGGGACTAGCGGGAACTGTCATCTACGAGCAGTACTTC. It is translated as CASSDPGLAGTVIYEQYF.

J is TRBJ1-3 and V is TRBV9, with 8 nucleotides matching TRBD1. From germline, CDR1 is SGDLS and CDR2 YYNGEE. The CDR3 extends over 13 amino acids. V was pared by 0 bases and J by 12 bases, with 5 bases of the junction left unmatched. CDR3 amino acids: CASSVGDRKHIYF. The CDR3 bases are TGTGCCAGCAGCGTAGGGGACAGGAAACACATATATTTT.

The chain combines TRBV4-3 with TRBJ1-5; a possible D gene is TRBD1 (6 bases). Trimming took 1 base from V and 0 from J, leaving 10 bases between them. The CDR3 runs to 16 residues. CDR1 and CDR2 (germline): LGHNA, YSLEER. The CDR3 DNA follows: TGCGCCAGCAGCCAAGGGACAGACACTAGCAATCAGCCCCAGCATTTT. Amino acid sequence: CASSQGTDTSNQPQHF.

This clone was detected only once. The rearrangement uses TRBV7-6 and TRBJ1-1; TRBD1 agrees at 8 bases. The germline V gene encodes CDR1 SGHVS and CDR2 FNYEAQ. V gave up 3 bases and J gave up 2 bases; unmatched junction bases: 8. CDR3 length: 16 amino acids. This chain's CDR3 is CASSLGQVTLNTEAFF. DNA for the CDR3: TGTGCCAGCAGCTTGGGACAGGTAACCTTAAACACTGAAGCTTTCTTT.

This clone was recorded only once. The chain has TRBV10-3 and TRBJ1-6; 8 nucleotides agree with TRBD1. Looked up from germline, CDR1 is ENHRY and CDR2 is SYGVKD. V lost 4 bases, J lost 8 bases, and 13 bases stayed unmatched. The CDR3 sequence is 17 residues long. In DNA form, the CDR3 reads TGTGCCATCAGTGCGGGACAGGAGGATTCGGTGGATTCACCCCTCCACTTT. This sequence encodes CAISAGQEDSVDSPLHF.

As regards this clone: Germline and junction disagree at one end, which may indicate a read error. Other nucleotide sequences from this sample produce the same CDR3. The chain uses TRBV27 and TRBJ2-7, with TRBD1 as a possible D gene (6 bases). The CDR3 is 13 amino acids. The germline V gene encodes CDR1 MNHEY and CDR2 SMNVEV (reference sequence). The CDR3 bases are TGTGCTAGCAGTGCAGGGACATTCTACGAGCAGTACTTC. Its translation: CASSAGTFYEQYF.

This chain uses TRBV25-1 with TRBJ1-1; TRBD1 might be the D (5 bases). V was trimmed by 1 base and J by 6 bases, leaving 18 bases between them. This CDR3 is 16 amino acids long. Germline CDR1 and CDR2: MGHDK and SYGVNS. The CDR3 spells CASSEFGGSRDAEAFF. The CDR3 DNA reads TGTGCCAGCAGTGAATTCGGTGGCAGTAGGGACGCTGAAGCTTTCTTT.

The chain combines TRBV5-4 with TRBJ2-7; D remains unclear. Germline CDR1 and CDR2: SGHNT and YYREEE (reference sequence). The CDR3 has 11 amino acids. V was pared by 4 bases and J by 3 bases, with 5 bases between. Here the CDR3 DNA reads TGTGCCAGCAGCCGGTACTACGAGCAGTACTTC. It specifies CASSRYYEQYF. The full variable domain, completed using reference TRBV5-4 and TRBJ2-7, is ETGVTQSPTHLIKTRGQQVTLRCSSQSGHNTVSWYQQALGQGPQFIFQYYREEENGRGNFPPRFSGLQFPNYSSELNVNALELDDSALYLCASSRYYEQYFGPGTRLTVT.

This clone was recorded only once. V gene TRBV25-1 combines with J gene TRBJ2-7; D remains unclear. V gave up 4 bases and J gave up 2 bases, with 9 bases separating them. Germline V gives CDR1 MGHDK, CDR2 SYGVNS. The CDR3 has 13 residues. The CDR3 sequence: CASSVAVTYEQYF. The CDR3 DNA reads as TGTGCCAGCAGTGTTGCAGTAACCTACGAGCAGTACTTC.

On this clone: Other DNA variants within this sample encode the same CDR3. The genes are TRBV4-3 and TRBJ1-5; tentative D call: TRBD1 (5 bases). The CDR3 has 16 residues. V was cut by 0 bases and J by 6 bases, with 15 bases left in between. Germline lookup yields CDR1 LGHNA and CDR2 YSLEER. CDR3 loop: CASSQDPWGVGQPQHF. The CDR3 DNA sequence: TGCGCCAGCAGCCAAGATCCCTGGGGGGTGGGTCAGCCCCAGCATTTT.

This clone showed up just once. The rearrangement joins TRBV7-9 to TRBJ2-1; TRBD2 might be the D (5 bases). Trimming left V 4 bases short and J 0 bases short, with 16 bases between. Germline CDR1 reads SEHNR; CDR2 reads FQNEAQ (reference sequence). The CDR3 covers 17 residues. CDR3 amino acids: CASSWPAERPSYNEQFF. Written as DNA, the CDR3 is TGTGCCAGCAGCTGGCCGGCTGAGCGGCCCTCCTACAATGAGCAGTTCTTC.